This TCR beta chain was identified in a study of OX40 agonist ivuxolimab in advanced cancers. General study results and limits: Clonal expansion was seen in CD4+ and CD8+ blood T cells by week 6 at 0.1 to 3.0 mg/kg. Clonal expansion in partial responders at 0.1-3.0 mg/kg ranked among the lowest.

The method was immunoSEQ multiplex PCR; TCRdb's version includes in-frame clones alone and lacks a portion of them. The profile shows roughly 76,000 clones, 85% to 90% of them singletons. The germline gives CDR1 SGHAT, CDR2 FQNNGV. V gave up 1 base and J gave up 7 bases, with 8 bases separating them. The CDR3 has 12 amino acids. Blood samples were obtained at baseline, cycle 4 day 1, and cycle 7 day 1. Of note for this clone: Its target is unknown.

This sequence joins TRBV11-2 and TRBJ2-7; tentative D call: TRBD2 (6 bases). This clonotype originated in an adult with an advanced solid tumor such as melanoma, head and neck, liver or kidney cancer. Sequencing used CD4+ or CD8+ T cells sorted from blood, obtained in a trial of the OX40 agonist ivuxolimab. DNA for the CDR3: TGTGCCAGCAGCTTAGGGAGGGATGAGCAGTACTTC. This codes for CASSLGRDEQYF.